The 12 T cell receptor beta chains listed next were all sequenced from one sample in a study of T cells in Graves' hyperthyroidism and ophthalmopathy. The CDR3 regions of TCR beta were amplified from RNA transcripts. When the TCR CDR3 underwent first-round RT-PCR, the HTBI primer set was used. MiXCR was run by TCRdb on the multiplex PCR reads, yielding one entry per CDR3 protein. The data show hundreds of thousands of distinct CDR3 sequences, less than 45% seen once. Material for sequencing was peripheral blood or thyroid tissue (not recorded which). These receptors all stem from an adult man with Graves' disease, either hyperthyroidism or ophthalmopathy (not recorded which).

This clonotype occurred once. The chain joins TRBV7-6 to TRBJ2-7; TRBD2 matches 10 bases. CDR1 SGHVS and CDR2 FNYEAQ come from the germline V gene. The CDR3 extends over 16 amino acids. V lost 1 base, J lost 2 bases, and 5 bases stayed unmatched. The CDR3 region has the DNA TGTGCCAGCAGCTTAGGTCCTAGCGGGAGCCCCTACGAGCAGTACTTC. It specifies CASSLGPSGSPYEQYF.

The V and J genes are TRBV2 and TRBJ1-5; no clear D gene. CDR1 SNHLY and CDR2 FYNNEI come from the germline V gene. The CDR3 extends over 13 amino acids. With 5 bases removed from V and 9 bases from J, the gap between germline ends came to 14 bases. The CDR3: CASSLGFRAPQHF. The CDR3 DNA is TGTGCCAGCAGTTTAGGGTTCCGGGCGCCCCAGCATTTT. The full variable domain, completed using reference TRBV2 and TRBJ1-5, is EPEVTQTPSHQVTQMGQEVILRCVPISNHLYFYWYRQILGQKVEFLVSFYNNEISEKSEIFDDQFSVERPDGSNFTLKIRSTKLEDSAMYFCASSLGFRAPQHFGDGTRLSIL.

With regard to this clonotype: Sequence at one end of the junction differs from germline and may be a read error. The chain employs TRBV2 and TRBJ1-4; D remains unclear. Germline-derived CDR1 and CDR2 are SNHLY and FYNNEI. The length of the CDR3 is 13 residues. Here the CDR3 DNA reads TGTGTCAGCAGTATTCTCATAGGTGAAAAACTGTTTTTT. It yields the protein CVSSILIGEKLFF. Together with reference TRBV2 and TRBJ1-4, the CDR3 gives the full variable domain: EPEVTQTPSHQVTQMGQEVILRCVPISNHLYFYWYRQILGQKVEFLVSFYNNEISEKSEIFDDQFSVERPDGSNFTLKIRSTKLEDSAMYFCVSSILIGEKLFFGSGTQLSVL.

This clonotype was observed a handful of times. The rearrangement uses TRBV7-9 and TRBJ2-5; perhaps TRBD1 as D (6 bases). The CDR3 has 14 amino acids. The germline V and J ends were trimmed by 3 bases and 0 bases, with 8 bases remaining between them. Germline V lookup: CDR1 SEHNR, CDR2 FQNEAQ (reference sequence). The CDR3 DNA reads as TGTGCCAGCAGCTTCCGGGACAACCAAGAGACCCAGTACTTC. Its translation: CASSFRDNQETQYF.

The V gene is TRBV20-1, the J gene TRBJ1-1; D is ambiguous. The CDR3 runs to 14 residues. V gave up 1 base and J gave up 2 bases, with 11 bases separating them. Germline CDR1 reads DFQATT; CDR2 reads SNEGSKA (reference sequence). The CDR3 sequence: CSARVEGTNTEAFF. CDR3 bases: TGCAGTGCTAGAGTCGAGGGCACTAACACTGAAGCTTTCTTT.

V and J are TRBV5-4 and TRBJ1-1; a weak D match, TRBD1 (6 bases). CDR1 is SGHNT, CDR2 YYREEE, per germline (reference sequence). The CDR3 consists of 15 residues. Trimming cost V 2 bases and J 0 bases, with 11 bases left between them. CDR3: CASSFKGGMNTEAFF. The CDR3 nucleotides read TGTGCCAGCAGCTTCAAGGGGGGGATGAACACTGAAGCTTTCTTT. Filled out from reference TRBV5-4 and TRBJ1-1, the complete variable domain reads ETGVTQSPTHLIKTRGQQVTLRCSSQSGHNTVSWYQQALGQGPQFIFQYYREEENGRGNFPPRFSGLQFPNYSSELNVNALELDDSALYLCASSFKGGMNTEAFFGQGTRLTVV.

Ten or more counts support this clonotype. CDR3 nucleotides: TGTGCCAGCAGCTTAGGGGAGTCCGGGGAGCTGTTTTTT. Its translation: CASSLGESGELFF. The chain has TRBV11-1 and TRBJ2-2; tentatively, D is TRBD2 (5 bases). V lost 1 base and J 6 bases, leaving 6 bases between the germline ends. CDR1 is SGHAT and CDR2 is FQDESV in the germline V gene (reference sequence). The CDR3 runs to 13 residues.

The chain's CDR3 is CASSLGGLAGQETQYF. CDR3 DNA sequence: TGTGCCAGCAGCTTGGGGGGACTAGCGGGACAAGAGACCCAGTACTTC. The chain links TRBV13 to TRBJ2-5; 13 nucleotides agree with TRBD2. The CDR3 totals 16 residues. Germline CDR1 is PRHDT and CDR2 is FYEKMQ (reference sequence). J gave up 2 bases and V 3 bases, and 3 bases lay outside the gene matches.

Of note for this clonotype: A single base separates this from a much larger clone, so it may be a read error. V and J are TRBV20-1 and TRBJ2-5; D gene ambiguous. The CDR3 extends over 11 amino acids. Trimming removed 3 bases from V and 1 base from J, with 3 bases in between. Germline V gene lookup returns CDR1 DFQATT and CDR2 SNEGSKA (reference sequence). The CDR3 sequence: CSASAQETQYF. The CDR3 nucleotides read TGCAGTGCTAGCGCCCAAGAGACCCAGTACTTC.

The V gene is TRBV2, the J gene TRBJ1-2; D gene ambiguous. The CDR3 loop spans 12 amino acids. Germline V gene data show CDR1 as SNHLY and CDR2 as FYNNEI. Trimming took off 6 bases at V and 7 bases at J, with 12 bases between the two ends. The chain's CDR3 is CASSHPGFGYTF. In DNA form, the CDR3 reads TGTGCCAGCAGCCACCCTGGCTTTGGCTACACCTTC.

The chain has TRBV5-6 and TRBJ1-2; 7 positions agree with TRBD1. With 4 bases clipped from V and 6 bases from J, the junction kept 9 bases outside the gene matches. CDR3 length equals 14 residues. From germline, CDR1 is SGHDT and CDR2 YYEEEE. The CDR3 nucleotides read TGTGCCAGCAGCGGGGACAGTACCTGGGATGGCTACACCTTC. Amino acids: CASSGDSTWDGYTF.

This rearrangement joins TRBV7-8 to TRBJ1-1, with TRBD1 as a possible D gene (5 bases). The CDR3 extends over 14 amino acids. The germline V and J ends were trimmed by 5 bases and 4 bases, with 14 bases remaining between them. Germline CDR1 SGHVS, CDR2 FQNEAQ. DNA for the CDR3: TGTGCCAGCAGCCCCCGCCGGGGGTTCACTGAAGCTTTCTTT. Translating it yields CASSPRRGFTEAFF.